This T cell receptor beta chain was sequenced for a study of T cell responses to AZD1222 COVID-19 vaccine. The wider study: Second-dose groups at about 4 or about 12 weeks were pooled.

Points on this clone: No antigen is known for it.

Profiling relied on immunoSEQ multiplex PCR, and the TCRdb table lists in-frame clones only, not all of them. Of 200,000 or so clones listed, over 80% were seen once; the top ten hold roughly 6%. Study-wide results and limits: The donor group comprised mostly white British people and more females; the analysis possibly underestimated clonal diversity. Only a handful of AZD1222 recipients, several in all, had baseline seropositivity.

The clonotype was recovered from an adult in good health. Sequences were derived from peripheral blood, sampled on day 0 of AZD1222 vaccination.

CDR3: CASSHLDREGNTIYF. The DNA of the CDR3 is TGCGCCAGCAGCCACCTAGACAGGGAGGGAAACACCATATATTTT. The chain is built from TRBV4-3 and TRBJ1-3; 7 bases align to TRBD1. The trim removed 3 bases at V and 4 bases at J, leaving 6 bases unmatched. This CDR3 comprises 15 residues. Per the germline V gene, CDR1 is LGHNA and CDR2 is YSLEER.